A selection of T cell receptor beta chains follows, all from one sample in a study of cytomegalovirus exposure and HLA in healthy donors. Some clones are missing from TCRdb's copy, which holds only in-frame ones; the method was immunoSEQ multiplex PCR. The sample carries about 130,000 clones, roughly 91% recorded once. Sample: PBMCs. The receptors stem from a man aged 25 to 40 in good health and CMV-seronegative. CDR3s include the opening cysteine and the closing phenylalanine or tryptophan. Fields, in order: CDR3 protein, V gene, J gene.

CASSYSGGNEKLFF,TRBV6-5,TRBJ1-4
CASRTSGGANGELFF,TRBV6-5,TRBJ2-2
CATRRSGAYTDTQYF,TRBV19,TRBJ2-3
CASSYRGFRGYTF,TRBV6-5,TRBJ1-2
CASRFIGQGANGYTF,TRBV28,TRBJ1-2
CASSYSPRGGTEAFF,TRBV4-2,TRBJ1-1
CASTTGTDGNSPLHF,TRBV6-5,TRBJ1-6
CASSSTGRGYTF,TRBV27,TRBJ1-2
CASRPHAGRDEQYF,TRBV2,TRBJ2-7
CASSQEGQGVYEQYF,TRBV4-1,TRBJ2-7
CASSSRDRYGYTF,TRBV28,TRBJ1-2
CASMGGAESNYGYTF,TRBV2,TRBJ1-2
CASSYSRINSPLHF,TRBV6-5,TRBJ1-6
CASSSLWGLAGDQETQYF,TRBV7-2,TRBJ2-5
CATSRGRTGYSYEQYF,TRBV15,TRBJ2-7
CASTTRGGYMNTEAFF,TRBV19,TRBJ1-1
CASSYTSGGYEQYF,TRBV6-5,TRBJ2-7
CASSSRGMNTEAFF,TRBV7-9,TRBJ1-1
CASSLEGGTLFEQYF,TRBV5-1,TRBJ2-7
CASSSSTSTVNTEAFF,TRBV5-1,TRBJ1-1
CSRQGTETQYF,TRBV20-1,TRBJ2-5
CASSSGLAGDEQYF,TRBV27,TRBJ2-7
CASSLGGLGGRATGELFF,TRBV11-2,TRBJ2-2
CASGLTGGQPQHF,TRBV12-5,TRBJ1-5
CASSAAEVETQYF,TRBV2,TRBJ2-5
CASWGRVSAGNTIYF,TRBV19,TRBJ1-3